This record looks at one TCR beta chain sequence and its context. This record comes from a study of blood T cell repertoires in COVID-19. For the study at large: The United States, Italy and Spain provided the acute and convalescent COVID-19 samples. Sample material is recorded as cDNA or gDNA derived from T cells, B-cell-depleted T cells, or PBMCs.

Original handling: Reference gene primers were amplified, and this amplification served to estimate nucleated cell counts. Produced via immunoSEQ multiplex PCR; TCRdb's table is partial and in-frame only. The V and J calls and clone size come from that table; D and trimming were worked out from the DNA. Of 40,000 to 55,000 clones listed, 70% to 90% are singletons. Source material: peripheral blood. The clonotype was recovered from a woman over 75 with acute or convalescent COVID-19.

The DNA for the CDR3 is TGTGCCAGCAGTTACCACACTAGCGGGAGAGACAATGAGCAGTTCTTC. This codes for CASSYHTSGRDNEQFF. V and J are TRBV6-5 and TRBJ2-1, with 11 bases aligning to TRBD2. Unmatched junction bases numbered 5, after V lost 2 bases and J lost 5 bases. Per the germline V gene, CDR1 is MNHEY and CDR2 is SVGAGI. The CDR3 spans 16 residues.